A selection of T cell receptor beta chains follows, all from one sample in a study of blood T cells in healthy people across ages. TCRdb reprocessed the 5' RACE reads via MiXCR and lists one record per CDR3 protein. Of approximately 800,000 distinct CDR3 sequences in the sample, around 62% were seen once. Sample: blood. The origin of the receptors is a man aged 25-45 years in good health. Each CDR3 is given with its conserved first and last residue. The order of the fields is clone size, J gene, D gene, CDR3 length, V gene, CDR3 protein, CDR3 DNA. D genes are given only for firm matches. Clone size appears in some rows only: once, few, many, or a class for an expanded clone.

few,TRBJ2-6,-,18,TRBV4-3,CASSQDGGTVSGANVLTF,TGCGCCAGCAGCCAAGATGGGGGGACAGTTTCTGGGGCCAACGTCCTGACTTTC
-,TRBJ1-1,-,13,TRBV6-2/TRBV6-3,CASSPVQGTEAFF,TGTGCCAGCAGCCCCGTGCAGGGAACTGAAGCTTTCTTT
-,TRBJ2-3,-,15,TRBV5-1,CASSLGDPSTDTQYF,TGCGCCAGCAGCTTGGGGGACCCGAGCACAGATACGCAGTATTTT
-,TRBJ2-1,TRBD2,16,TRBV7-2,CASSSGLAGTQETQFF,TGTGCCAGCAGCTCGGGACTAGCGGGGACTCAAGAGACCCAGTTCTTC
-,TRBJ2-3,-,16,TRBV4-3,CASSAWSGMGTDTQYF,TGCGCCAGCAGCGCGTGGTCAGGGATGGGTACAGATACGCAGTATTTT
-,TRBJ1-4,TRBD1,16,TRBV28,CASSSTGGETNEKLFF,TGTGCCAGCAGTTCGACAGGGGGGGAAACTAATGAAAAACTGTTTTTT
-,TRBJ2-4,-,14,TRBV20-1,CSSGGVLAKNIQYF,TGCAGTTCTGGAGGGGTTTTAGCCAAAAACATTCAGTACTTC
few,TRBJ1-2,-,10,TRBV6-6,CATRDDGYTF,TGTGCCACCCGGGATGATGGCTACACCTTC
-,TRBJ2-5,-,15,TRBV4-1,CASSQVPGPGETQYF,TGCGCCAGCAGCCAAGTGCCCGGACCCGGGGAGACCCAGTACTTC
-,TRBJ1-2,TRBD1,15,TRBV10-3,CAISAGQGKADGYTF,TGTGCCATCAGTGCTGGACAGGGGAAAGCAGATGGCTACACCTTC
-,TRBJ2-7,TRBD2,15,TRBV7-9,CASSLGRGTSNEQYF,TGTGCCAGCAGCTTAGGGCGGGGGACTTCTAACGAGCAGTACTTC
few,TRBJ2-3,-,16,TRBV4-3,CASSQERAGGRDTQYF,TGCGCCAGCAGCCAAGAGCGAGCAGGGGGGCGAGATACGCAGTATTTT
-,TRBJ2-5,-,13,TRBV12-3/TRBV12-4,CASSLIGVGTQYF,TGTGCCAGCAGCCTTATAGGGGTGGGGACCCAGTACTTC
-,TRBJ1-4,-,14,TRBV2,CASSEVSDNEKLFF,TGTGCCAGCAGTGAGGTGTCGGACAATGAAAAACTGTTTTTT
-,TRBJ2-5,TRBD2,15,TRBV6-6,CASSYSLAAGETQYF,TGTGCCAGCAGTTACTCGCTAGCGGCGGGAGAGACCCAGTACTTC
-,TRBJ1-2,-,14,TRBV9,CASSAAHPNYGYTF,TGTGCCAGCAGCGCCGCCCACCCTAACTATGGCTACACCTTC
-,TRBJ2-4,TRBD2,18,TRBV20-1,CSAIPSGGAEGAKNIQYF,TGCAGTGCTATCCCTAGCGGGGGGGCCGAGGGAGCCAAAAACATTCAGTACTTC
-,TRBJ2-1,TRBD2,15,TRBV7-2,CASSLAGLADVEQFF,TGTGCCAGCAGCTTAGCGGGGCTAGCGGACGTGGAGCAGTTCTTC
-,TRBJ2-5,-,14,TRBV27,CASSSGVPKETQYF,TGTGCCAGCAGTTCGGGGGTCCCAAAAGAGACCCAGTACTTC
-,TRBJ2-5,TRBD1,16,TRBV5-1,CASSFGQGNEWETQYF,TGCGCCAGCAGCTTCGGACAGGGGAATGAATGGGAGACCCAGTACTTC
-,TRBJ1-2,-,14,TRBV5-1,CASSLGRPSYGYTF,TGCGCCAGCAGCTTGGGCAGACCGAGTTATGGCTACACCTTC
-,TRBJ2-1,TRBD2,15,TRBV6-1,CASHLLAGENNEQFF,TGTGCCAGCCATCTACTAGCGGGGGAGAACAATGAGCAGTTCTTC
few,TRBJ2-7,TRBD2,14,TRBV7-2,CASSLYRGGREQYF,TGTGCCAGCAGCTTATACCGGGGGGGCCGAGAGCAGTACTTC
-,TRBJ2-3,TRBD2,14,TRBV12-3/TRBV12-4,CASSGRGAPDTQYF,TGTGCCTCTAGCGGGAGGGGGGCCCCAGATACGCAGTATTTT
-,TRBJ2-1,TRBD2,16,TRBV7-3,CASSLTLPGGNNEQFF,TGTGCCAGCAGCTTAACCCTGCCGGGGGGGAACAATGAGCAGTTCTTC
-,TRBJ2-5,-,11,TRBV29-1,CSVDSSETQYF,TGCAGCGTTGACAGTAGCGAGACCCAGTATTTC
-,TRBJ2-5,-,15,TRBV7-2,CASSFTQGRRETQYF,TGTGCCAGCAGCTTCACTCAGGGTAGGAGGGAGACCCAGTACTTC
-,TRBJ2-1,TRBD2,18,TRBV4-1,CASSQARGDGGGYNEQFF,TGCGCCAGCAGCCAAGCTAGGGGGGACGGGGGGGGCTACAATGAGCAGTTCTTC
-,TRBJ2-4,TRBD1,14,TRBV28,CASSLGTGDTIQYF,TGTGCCAGCAGTTTAGGGACAGGGGATACCATTCAGTACTTC
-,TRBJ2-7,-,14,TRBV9,CASSVGRGLSEQYF,TGTGCCAGCAGCGTAGGTAGGGGTTTGAGCGAGCAGTACTTC
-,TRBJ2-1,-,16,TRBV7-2,CASSLVSGEGVNEQFF,TGTGCCAGCAGCTTAGTGTCAGGGGAAGGGGTCAATGAGCAGTTCTTC
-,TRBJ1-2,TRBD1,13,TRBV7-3,CASTWDRATGYTF,TGTGCCAGCACCTGGGACAGGGCAACAGGCTACACCTTC
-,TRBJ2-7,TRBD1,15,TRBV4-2,CASSQDETGSYEQYF,TGTGCCAGCAGCCAAGATGAGACAGGGTCCTACGAGCAGTACTTC
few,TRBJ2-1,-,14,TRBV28,CASSLAGNYNEQFF,TGTGCCAGCAGTTTAGCGGGGAATTACAATGAGCAGTTCTTC
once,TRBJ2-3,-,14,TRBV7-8,CASSAGMTTDTQYF,TGTGCCAGCAGTGCCGGGATGACAACAGATACGCAGTATTTT
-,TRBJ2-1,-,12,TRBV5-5,CASPGPYNEQFF,TGTGCCAGCCCGGGACCCTACAATGAGCAGTTCTTC
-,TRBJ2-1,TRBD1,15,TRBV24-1,CATTDGQGKHSEQFF,TGTGCCACCACTGACGGACAGGGCAAGCACAGTGAGCAGTTCTTC
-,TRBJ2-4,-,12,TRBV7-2,CASSSGPDNWYF,TGTGCCAGCAGCTCGGGACCGGACAATTGGTACTTC
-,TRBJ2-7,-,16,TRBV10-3,CAISEVPLPLSYEQYF,TGTGCCATCAGTGAGGTCCCCCTCCCCCTCTCCTACGAGCAGTACTTC
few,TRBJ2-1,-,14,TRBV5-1,CASSLEGRHNEQFF,TGCGCCAGCAGTCTCGAGGGGAGACACAATGAGCAGTTCTTC
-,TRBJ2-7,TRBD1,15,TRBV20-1,CSAREGTGVYNEQYF,TGCAGTGCTAGAGAGGGGACAGGGGTATACAATGAGCAGTACTTC
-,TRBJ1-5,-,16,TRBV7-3,CASRVHGWLSNQPQHF,TGTGCCAGCAGAGTTCACGGATGGCTAAGCAATCAGCCCCAGCATTTT
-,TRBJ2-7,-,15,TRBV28,CASSLGGRRGDEQYF,TGTGCCAGCAGCCTTGGCGGACGTAGAGGGGACGAGCAGTACTTC
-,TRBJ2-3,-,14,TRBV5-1,CASSLGTVDYTQYF,TGCGCCAGCAGCCTCGGGACAGTGGACTACACGCAGTATTTT